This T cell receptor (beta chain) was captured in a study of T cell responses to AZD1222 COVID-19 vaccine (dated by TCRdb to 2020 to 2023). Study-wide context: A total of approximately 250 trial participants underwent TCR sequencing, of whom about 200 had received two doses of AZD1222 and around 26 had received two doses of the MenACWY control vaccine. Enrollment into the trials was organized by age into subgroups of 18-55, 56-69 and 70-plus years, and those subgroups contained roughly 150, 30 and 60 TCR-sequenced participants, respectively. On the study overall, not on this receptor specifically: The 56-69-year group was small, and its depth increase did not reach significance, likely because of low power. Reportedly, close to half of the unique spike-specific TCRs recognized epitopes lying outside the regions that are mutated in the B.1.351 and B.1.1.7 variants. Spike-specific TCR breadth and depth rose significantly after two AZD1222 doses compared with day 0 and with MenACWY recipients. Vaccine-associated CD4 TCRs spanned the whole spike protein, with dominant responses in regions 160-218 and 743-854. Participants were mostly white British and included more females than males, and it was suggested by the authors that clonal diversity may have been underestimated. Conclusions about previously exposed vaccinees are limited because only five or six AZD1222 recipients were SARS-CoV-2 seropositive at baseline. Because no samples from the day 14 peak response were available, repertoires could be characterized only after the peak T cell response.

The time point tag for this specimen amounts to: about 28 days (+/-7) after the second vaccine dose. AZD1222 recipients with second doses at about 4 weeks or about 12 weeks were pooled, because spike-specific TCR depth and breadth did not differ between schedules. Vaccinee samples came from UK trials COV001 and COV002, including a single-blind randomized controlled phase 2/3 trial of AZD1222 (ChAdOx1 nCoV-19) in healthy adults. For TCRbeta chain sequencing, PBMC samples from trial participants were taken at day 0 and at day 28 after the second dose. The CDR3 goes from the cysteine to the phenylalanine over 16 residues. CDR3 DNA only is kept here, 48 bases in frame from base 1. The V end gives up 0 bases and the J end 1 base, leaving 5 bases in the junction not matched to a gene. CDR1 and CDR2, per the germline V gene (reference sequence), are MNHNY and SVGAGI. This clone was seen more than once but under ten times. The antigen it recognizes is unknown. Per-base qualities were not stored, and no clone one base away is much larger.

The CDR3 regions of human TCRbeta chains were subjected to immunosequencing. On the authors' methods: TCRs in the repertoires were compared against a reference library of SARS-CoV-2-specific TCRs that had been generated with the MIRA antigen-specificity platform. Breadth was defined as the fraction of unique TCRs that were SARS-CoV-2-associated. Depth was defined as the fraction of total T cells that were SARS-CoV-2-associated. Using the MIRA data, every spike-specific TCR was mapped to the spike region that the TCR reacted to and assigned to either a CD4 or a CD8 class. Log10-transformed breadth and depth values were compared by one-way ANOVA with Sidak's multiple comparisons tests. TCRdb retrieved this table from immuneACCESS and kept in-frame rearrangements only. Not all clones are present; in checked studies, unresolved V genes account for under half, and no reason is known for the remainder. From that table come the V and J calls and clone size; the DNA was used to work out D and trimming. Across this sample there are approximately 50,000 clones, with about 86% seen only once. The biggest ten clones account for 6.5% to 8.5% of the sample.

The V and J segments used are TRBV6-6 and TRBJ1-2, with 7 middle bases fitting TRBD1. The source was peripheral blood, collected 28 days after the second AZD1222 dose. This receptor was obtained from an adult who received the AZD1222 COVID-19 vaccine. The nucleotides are TGTGCCAGCAGTTACTCGAGGGGGCGAGGTAACTATGGCTACACCTTC. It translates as CASSYSRGRGNYGYTF.